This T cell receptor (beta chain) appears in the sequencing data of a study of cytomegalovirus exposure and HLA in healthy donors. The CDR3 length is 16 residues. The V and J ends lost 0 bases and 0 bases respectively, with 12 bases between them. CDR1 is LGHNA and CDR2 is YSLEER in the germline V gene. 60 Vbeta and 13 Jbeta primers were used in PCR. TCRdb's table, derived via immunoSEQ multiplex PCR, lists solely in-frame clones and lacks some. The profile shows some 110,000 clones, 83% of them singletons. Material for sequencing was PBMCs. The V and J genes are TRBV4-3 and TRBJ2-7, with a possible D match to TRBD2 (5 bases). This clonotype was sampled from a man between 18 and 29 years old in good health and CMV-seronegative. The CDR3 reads CASSQDPGLNSYEQYF. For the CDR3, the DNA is TGCGCCAGCAGCCAAGATCCTGGACTGAACTCCTACGAGCAGTACTTC.